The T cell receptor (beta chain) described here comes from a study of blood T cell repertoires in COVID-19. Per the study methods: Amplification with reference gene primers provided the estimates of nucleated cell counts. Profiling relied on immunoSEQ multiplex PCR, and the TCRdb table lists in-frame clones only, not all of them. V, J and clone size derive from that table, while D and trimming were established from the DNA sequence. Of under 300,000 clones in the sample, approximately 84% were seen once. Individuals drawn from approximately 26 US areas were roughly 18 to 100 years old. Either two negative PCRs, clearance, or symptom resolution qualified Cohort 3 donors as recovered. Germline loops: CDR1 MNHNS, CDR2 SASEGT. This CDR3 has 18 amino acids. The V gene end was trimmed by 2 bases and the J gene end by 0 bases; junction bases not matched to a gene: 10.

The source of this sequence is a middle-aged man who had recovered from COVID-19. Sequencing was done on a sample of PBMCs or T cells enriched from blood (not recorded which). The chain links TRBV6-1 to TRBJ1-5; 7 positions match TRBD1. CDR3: CASSEPRQGVYSNQPQHF. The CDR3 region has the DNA TGTGCCAGCAGTGAACCTAGACAGGGAGTTTATAGCAATCAGCCCCAGCATTTT.